This T cell receptor (beta chain) appears in the sequencing data of a study of blood T cell repertoires in COVID-19. The CDR3 length is 14 residues. Germline CDR1 is LGHDT and CDR2 is YNNKEL (reference sequence). V was shortened by 1 base and J by 3 bases, with 9 bases between the two germline ends. Participants, about 18 to 90 years old, spanned 25 or so US areas. TCRdb's copy holds only in-frame clones and misses some; the assay was immunoSEQ multiplex PCR. The sample includes 310,000 or so clones, around 90% seen only once; the top ten take around 10%. Sequencing input: PBMCs or T cells enriched from blood (not recorded which). The rearrangement links TRBV3-1 (or the pseudogene TRBV3-2) to TRBJ1-2; D not resolved. The source of this sequence is a young woman who had recovered from COVID-19. CDR3 sequence reads: CASSQGSTDYGYTF. CDR3 nucleotide sequence: TGTGCCAGCAGCCAAGGTTCTACAGACTATGGCTACACCTTC.